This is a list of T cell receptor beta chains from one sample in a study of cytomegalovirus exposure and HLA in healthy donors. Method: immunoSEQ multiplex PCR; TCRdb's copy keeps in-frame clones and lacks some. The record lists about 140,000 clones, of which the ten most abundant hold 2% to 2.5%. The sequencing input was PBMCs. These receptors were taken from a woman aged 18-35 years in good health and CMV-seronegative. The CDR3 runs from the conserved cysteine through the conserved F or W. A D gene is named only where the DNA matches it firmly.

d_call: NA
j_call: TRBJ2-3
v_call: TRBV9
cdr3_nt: TGTGCCAGCAGCGGTTTAGTCGGTAGCACAGATACGCAGTATTTT
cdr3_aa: CASSGLVGSTDTQYF

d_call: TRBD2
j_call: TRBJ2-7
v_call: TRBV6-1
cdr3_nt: TGTGCCGGATCACGGGGGGAGCTGGACGGCGAGCAGTACTTC
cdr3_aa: CAGSRGELDGEQYF

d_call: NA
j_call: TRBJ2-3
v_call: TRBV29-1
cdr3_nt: TGCAGCGTTGAAGATCGTCCAGGGGGGGATACGCAGTATTTT
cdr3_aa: CSVEDRPGGDTQYF

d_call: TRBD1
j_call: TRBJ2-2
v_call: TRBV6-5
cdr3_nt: TGTGCCAGCAGGGAGACAGGGGGCATCTCCGGGGAGCTGTTTTTT
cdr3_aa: CASRETGGISGELFF

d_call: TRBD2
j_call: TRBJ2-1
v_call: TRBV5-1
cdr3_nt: TGCGCCAGCAGCTTGGGTACTAGCGGGAGAAGCAATGAGCAGTTCTTC
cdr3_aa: CASSLGTSGRSNEQFF

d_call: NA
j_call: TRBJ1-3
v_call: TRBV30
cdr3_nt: TGTGCCTGGAGTGTAATGGTACTCTCTGGAAACACCATATATTTT
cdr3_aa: CAWSVMVLSGNTIYF

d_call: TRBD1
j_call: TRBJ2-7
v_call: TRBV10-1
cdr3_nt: TGCGCCAGCAGTCTCAGGGGGACCTACGAGCAGTACTTC
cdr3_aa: CASSLRGTYEQYF

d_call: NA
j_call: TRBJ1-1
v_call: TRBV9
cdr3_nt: TGTGCCAGCAGCGTGGAGGGAGGGACCGGACAGGCTTTCTTT
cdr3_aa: CASSVEGGTGQAFF

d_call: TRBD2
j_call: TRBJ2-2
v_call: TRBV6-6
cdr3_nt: TGTGCCAGCAGAAGGACTAGCGCCAACACCGGGGAGCTGTTTTTT
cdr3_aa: CASRRTSANTGELFF

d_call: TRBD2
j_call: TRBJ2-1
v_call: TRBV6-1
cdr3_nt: TGTGCCAGTCAACGGGCTAGCGGGAGTATTGCTGAGCAGTTCTTC
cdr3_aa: CASQRASGSIAEQFF

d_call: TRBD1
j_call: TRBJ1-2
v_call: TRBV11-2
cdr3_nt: TGTGCCAGCAGCCCGACTGTGGGGACAGGGGGCTATGGCTACACCTTC
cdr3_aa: CASSPTVGTGGYGYTF

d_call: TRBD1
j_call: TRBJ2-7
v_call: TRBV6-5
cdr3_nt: TGTGCCAGCAGTCTCTCGACAGGGTACGAGCAGTACTTC
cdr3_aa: CASSLSTGYEQYF

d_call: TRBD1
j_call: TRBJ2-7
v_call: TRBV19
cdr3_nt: TGTGCCAGTAGTATCGACAGGGGGACTTACGAGCAGTACTTC
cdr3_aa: CASSIDRGTYEQYF

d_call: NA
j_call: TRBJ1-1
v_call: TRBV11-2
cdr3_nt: TGTGCCAGCAGCTTAATCAGGGGTGAAGCTTTCTTT
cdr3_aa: CASSLIRGEAFF

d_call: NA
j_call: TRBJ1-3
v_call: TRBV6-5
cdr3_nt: TGTGCCAGCAGACCCGACAGGCCCTCTGGAAACACCATATATTTT
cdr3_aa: CASRPDRPSGNTIYF

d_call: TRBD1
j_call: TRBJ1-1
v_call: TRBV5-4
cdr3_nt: TGTGCCAGCAGCAGGACAGGGGAGCCCCAGACTGAAGCTTTCTTT
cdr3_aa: CASSRTGEPQTEAFF

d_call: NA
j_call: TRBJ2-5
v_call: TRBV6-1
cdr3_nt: TGTGCCAGCAGTAAGTCCGGGACTCAAGAGACCCAGTACTTC
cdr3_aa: CASSKSGTQETQYF

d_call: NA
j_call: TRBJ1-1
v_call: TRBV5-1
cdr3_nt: TGCGCCAGCAGCTTGGAAGGCGGAGGGATGGGCACTGAAGCTTTCTTT
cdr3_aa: CASSLEGGGMGTEAFF

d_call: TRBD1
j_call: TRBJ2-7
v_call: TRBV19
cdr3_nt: TGTGCCAGTAGTACGGGACAGATCTACGAGCAGTACTTC
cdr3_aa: CASSTGQIYEQYF

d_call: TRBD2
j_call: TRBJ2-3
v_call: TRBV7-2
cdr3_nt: TGTGCCAGCAGCAGAAGCGGGGGGGGCACAGATACGCAGTATTTT
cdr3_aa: CASSRSGGGTDTQYF

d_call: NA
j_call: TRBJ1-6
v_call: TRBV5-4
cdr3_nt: TGTGCCAGCAGCTCGGACCGAGGGGTACGGGGGAGCTCCTATAATTCACCCCTCCACTTT
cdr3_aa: CASSSDRGVRGSSYNSPLHF

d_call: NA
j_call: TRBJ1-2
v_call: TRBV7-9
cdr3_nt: TGTGCCAGCAGCTTCGCGTTAGCAGTCGAAGGCTACACCTTC
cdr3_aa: CASSFALAVEGYTF

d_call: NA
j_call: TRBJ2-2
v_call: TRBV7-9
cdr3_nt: TGTGCCACCGCCCCTGGCCACGGGGAGCTGTTTTTT
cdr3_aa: CATAPGHGELFF